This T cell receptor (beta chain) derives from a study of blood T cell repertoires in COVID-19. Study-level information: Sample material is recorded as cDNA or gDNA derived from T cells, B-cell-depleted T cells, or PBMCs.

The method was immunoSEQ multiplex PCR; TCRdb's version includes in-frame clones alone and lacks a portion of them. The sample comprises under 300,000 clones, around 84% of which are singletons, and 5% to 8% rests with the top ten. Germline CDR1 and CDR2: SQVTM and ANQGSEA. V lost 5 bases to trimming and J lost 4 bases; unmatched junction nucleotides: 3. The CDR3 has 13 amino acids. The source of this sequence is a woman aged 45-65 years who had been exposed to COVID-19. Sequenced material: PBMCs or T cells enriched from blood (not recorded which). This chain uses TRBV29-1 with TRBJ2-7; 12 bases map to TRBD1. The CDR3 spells CSVLGQGAYEQYF. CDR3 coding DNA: TGCAGCGTTCTGGGACAGGGGGCATACGAGCAGTACTTC.